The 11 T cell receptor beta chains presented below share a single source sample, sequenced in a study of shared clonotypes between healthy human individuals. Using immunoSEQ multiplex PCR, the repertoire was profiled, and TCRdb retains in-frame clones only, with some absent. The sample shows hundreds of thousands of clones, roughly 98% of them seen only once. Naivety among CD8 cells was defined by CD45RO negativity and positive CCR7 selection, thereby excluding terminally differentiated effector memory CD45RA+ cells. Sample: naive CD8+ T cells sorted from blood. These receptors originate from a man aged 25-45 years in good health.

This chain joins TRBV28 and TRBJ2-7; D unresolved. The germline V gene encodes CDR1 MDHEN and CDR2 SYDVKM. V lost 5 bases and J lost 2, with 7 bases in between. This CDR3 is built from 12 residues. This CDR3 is CASSHITYEQYF. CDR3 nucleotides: TGTGCCAGCAGTCACATAACCTACGAGCAGTACTTC. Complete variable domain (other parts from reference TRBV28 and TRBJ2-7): DVKVTQSSRYLVKRTGEKVFLECVQDMDHENMFWYRQDPGLGLRLIYFSYDVKMKEKGDIPEGYSVSREKKERFSLILESASTNQTSMYLCASSHITYEQYFGPGTRLTVT.

The CDR3 sequence: CASSVLLAGYNEQFF. The CDR3, as DNA: TGTGCCAGCAGCGTTCTACTAGCGGGGTACAATGAGCAGTTCTTC. The chain couples TRBV9 to TRBJ2-1; 10 nucleotides line up with TRBD2. The germline V gene encodes CDR1 SGDLS and CDR2 YYNGEE. The CDR3 loop spans 15 amino acids. Trimming cost V 2 bases and J 4 bases; bases outside gene matches: 3.

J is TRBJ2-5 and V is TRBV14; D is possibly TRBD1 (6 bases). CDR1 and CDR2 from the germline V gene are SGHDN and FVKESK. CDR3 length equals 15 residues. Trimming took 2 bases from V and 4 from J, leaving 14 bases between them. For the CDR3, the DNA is TGTGCCAGCAGCCAAATACAGGGCAGTCGAGAGACCCAGTACTTC. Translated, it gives CASSQIQGSRETQYF. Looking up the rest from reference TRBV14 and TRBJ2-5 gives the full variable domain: EAGVTQFPSHSVIEKGQTVTLRCDPISGHDNLYWYRRVMGKEIKFLLHFVKESKQDESGMPNNRFLAERTGGTYSTLKVQPAELEDSGVYFCASSQIQGSRETQYFGPGTRLLVL.

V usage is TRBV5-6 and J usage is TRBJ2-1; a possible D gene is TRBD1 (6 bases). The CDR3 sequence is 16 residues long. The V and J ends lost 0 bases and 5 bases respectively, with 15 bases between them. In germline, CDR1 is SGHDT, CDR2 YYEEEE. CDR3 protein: CASSLGSGGYHNEQFF. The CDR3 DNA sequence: TGTGCCAGCAGCTTGGGGTCTGGGGGCTATCACAATGAGCAGTTCTTC.

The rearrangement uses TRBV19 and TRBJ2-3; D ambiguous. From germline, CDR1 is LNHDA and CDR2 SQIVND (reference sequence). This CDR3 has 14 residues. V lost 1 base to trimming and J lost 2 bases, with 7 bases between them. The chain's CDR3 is CASSIAASTDTQYF. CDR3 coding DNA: TGTGCCAGTAGTATAGCTGCTTCCACAGATACGCAGTATTTT.

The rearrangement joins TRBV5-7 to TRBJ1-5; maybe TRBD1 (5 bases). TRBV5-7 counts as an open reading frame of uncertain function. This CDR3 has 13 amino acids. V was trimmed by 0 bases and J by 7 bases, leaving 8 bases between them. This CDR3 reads CASSLGGAQPQHF. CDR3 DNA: TGTGCCAGCAGCTTGGGAGGGGCCCAGCCCCAGCATTTT.

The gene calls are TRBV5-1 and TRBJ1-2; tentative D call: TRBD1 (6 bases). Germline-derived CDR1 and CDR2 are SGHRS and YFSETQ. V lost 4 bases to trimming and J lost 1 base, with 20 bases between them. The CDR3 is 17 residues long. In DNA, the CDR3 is TGCGCCAGCAGCGCCGTTGTACAGGGAACATATAACTATGGCTACACCTTC. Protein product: CASSAVVQGTYNYGYTF. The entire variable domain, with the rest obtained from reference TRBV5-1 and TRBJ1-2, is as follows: KAGVTQTPRYLIKTRGQQVTLSCSPISGHRSVSWYQQTPGQGLQFLFEYFSETQRNKGNFPGRFSGRQFSNSRSEMNVSTLELGDSALYLCASSAVVQGTYNYGYTFGSGTRLTVV.

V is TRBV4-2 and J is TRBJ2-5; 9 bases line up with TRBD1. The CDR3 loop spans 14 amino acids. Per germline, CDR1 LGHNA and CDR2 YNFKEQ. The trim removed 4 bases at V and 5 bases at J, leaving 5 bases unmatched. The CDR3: CASSLTTGGETQYF. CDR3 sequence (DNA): TGTGCCAGCAGCCTCACGACAGGGGGGGAGACCCAGTACTTC.

The CDR3, as DNA: TGTGCCAGCAGTTTTAGATCGTCGACAGCGGATGGCTACACCTTC. As protein: CASSFRSSTADGYTF. V gene TRBV6-6 combines with J gene TRBJ1-2, with D perhaps matching TRBD1 (5 bases). The CDR3 length is 15 residues. Germline V lookup: CDR1 MNHNY, CDR2 SVGAGI (reference sequence). With 4 bases removed from V and 6 bases from J, the gap between germline ends came to 18 bases.

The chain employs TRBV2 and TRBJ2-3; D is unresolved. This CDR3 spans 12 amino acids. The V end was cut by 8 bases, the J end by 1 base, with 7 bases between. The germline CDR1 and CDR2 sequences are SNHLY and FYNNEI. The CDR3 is CASPGRTDTQYF. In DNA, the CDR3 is TGTGCCAGCCCCGGTCGCACAGATACGCAGTATTTT.

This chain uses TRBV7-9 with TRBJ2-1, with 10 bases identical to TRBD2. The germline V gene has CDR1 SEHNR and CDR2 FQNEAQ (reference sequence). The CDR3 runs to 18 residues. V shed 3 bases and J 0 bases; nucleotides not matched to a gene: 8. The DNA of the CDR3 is TGTGCCAGCAGCTTCAGCGGGAGGGCCTCCAGCTCCTACAATGAGCAGTTCTTC. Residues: CASSFSGRASSSYNEQFF.